This TCR beta chain was obtained from a study of CD8 T cells in Susac syndrome. Turning to the study itself: Blood was drawn from patients with Susac syndrome. At that point, they were therapy-naive, on corticosteroids, or on intravenous immunoglobulin alone. Broader study findings: In Susac patients, clonal expansion was not detected in CD4+ cells.

In contrast to the negatively isolated CD8+ and CD4+ T cells, TEMRA cells were FACS-enriched. As regards this clonotype: Its antigen is unknown.

Germline CDR1 is DFQATT and CDR2 is SNEGSKA (reference sequence). The CDR3 contains 14 residues. V shed 1 base and J 5 bases; nucleotides not matched to a gene: 5. Random hexamers were used to reverse transcribe the RNA input (roughly 0.5 to 1 ug). Multiplex PCR with immunoSEQ amplified the TCR beta CDR3 across 54 Vbeta and 13 Jbeta. TCRdb recomputed calls from the immunoSEQ multiplex PCR reads with MiXCR, one row per CDR3 protein. The sample lists roughly 150,000 distinct CDR3 sequences, roughly 95% seen once, with roughly 0.08% in the top ten. The receptor's source is a human donor with Susac syndrome. The sequenced material came from CD4+ T cells from PBMCs. The rearrangement uses TRBV20-1 and TRBJ2-5; 9 bases agree with TRBD2. The CDR3 spells CSARARRGGETQYF. For the CDR3, the DNA is TGCAGTGCTAGAGCCAGGCGGGGGGGTGAGACCCAGTACTTC.